One T cell receptor beta chain is described in this entry. No antigen is known for it. Germline and junction disagree at one end, which may indicate a read error. This record comes from a study of blood T cell repertoires in COVID-19 (dated by TCRdb to the early 2020s). Some background on the complete study: Samples covering the acute and convalescent phases of COVID-19 were provided by collaborators in the United States, Italy and Spain. The material from the prospective study consisted of cDNA or gDNA derived from T cells, B-cell-depleted T cells, or PBMCs. The dataset comprised deeply sampled blood TCRbeta repertoires from subjects exposed to, actively infected with, or recovered from COVID-19. The repertoires were released in a freely available public database meant as a resource for research on the immune response to SARS-CoV-2. Samples came from the ongoing ImmuneRACE study (first 160 participants) plus 1,254 subjects from 6 global collaborators. Nearly every sample came with metadata listing a de-identified subject ID, COVID-19 status, age in years and sex. Where available, HLA class I and class II types were taken from metadata supplied by the sample provider and were not determined by assay-based typing.

Enrolling through a virtual design, the prospective study's participants ranged in age from roughly 18 to 95 years and lived across about two dozen United States geographic areas. Cohort assignment in the prospective study relied on participant-reported clinical history from a screening survey and a study questionnaire. ImmuneRACE Cohort 3 recovered participants were defined by two consecutive negative NP/OP PCR tests, healthcare professional clearance, or symptom resolution. In the prospective study, whole blood, serum and a nasopharyngeal or oropharyngeal swab were collected from each participant by mobile phlebotomists. Prospective study participants could optionally give additional blood draws and questionnaires over an approximately two-month period. Blood samples from the prospective study were shipped frozen or at room temperature prior to DNA extraction. Via the germline V gene, CDR1 is MNHNS and CDR2 SASEGT. Inclusive of the bounding cysteine and phenylalanine, the CDR3 is 15 residues long. The read is trimmed to its CDR3 DNA, 45 bases read in frame from base 1.

Study-wide conclusions, independent of this receptor: Clinical and demographic metadata were provided uncurated, with the amount varying by source and participant.

The immunoSEQ Assay, a bias-controlled multiplex PCR, was used to amplify TCRbeta CDR3 regions from genomic DNA. The published analysis was carried out like this. The number of nucleated cells in each sample was estimated from the amplification of reference gene primers within the assay. Sequence reads were collapsed and filtered to measure the absolute abundance of every unique TCRbeta CDR3 rearrangement. Productive Simpson clonality was computed per sample as the square root of Simpson's diversity index over productive rearrangements. As stored in TCRdb, this immuneACCESS dataset retains in-frame rearrangements with V and J assigned. A fraction of the clones does not appear; measured against another copy, unresolved V genes explain less than half of the discrepancy, and the remainder lacks a known reason. That table is the source of V, J and clone size, and D and trimming were worked out from the DNA. Here the sample has approximately 480,000 clones; 87% occur a single time. The ten top clones hold roughly 0.72% of the sample.

Sequences were obtained from PBMCs or T cells enriched from blood (not recorded which). The sequence is built from TRBV6-1 and TRBJ1-5; no D gene is confidently identified. The clonotype originates from a woman aged 18-30 years who had recovered from COVID-19. Here the CDR3 is given as CASSERPTSNRPQHF. The DNA sequence reads TGTGCCAGCAGTGAACGGCCGACATCAAATCGGCCCCAGCATTTT.